This T cell receptor beta chain was profiled in a study of T cell responses to AZD1222 COVID-19 vaccine. The overall study: Some second doses came at about 4 weeks and others at about 12 weeks; these were pooled. Findings and limits, study-wide: Unmutated variant regions are reportedly the target of nearly half of TCRs that are spike-specific. Donors in the cohort were predominantly white British and more often female, and clonal diversity was possibly underestimated.

The table lists this clone with a few counts. Its antigen is still unknown. Sequencing used immunoSEQ multiplex PCR; TCRdb keeps in-frame clones, though not all of them. Here the sample spans over 120,000 clones, approximately 85% being singletons. The germline V gene has CDR1 SGHRS and CDR2 YFSETQ. V shed 6 bases and J shed 1 base, with 24 bases lying between them. This CDR3 has 18 residues. The specimen comprised peripheral blood, sampled on day 0 of AZD1222 vaccination. The V gene is TRBV5-1, the J gene TRBJ2-3, with D possibly called TRBD1 or TRBD2 (7 bases each). This TCR was recovered from an adult in good health. This chain's CDR3 is CASNGGDRPKKRTDTQYF. CDR3 nucleotide sequence: TGCGCCAGCAATGGGGGGGACAGACCAAAAAAACGCACAGATACGCAGTATTTT. Drawing the rest from reference TRBV5-1 and TRBJ2-3, the complete variable domain is KAGVTQTPRYLIKTRGQQVTLSCSPISGHRSVSWYQQTPGQGLQFLFEYFSETQRNKGNFPGRFSGRQFSNSRSEMNVSTLELGDSALYLCASNGGDRPKKRTDTQYFGPGTRLTVL.